A selection of T cell receptor beta chains follows, all from one sample in a study of early T cells in non-severe SARS-CoV-2 infection. TCRdb itself ran the 5' RACE reads through MiXCR, one entry per CDR3 protein. The repertoire holds around 25,000 distinct CDR3 sequences, with approximately 4.8% as singletons. Specimen: whole blood. The receptor set was obtained from an adult who was a healthcare worker with PCR-confirmed SARS-CoV-2 infection or an uninfected control (not recorded which). Both conserved end residues are part of each CDR3. A D gene is named only where the DNA matches it firmly. Only part of the rows carry a size: once, few, many, or a class if the clone is expanded.

DNA	CDR3	V	D	size	J
TGCAGTGCTAGAGTCCCCCCAGATACGCAGTATTTT	CSARVPPDTQYF	TRBV20-1	.	.	TRBJ2-3
TGTGCCACCTACGAGTGGAGTAACACCATATATTTT	CATYEWSNTIYF	TRBV7-9	.	many	TRBJ1-3
TGTGCCAGCAGCTTAGGGGGGCAAACCTACAATGAGCAGTTCTTC	CASSLGGQTYNEQFF	TRBV7-6	.	many	TRBJ2-1
TGCAGTGCAGAGGGGACAGGGGTCAACGAGCAGTACTTC	CSAEGTGVNEQYF	TRBV20-1	TRBD1	many	TRBJ2-7
TGTGCCAGCAGCTTCCTAGCGGGAGTTTCCTACAATGAGCAGTTCTTC	CASSFLAGVSYNEQFF	TRBV7-8	TRBD2	few	TRBJ2-1
TGTGCCAGCGGGACTAGCGGGACGGGGGGCAATGAGCAGTTCTTC	CASGTSGTGGNEQFF	TRBV3-1	TRBD2	few	TRBJ2-1
TGTGCCAGTAGTATCAGGGGTGAGAACACCGGGGAGCTGTTTTTT	CASSIRGENTGELFF	TRBV19	.	few	TRBJ2-2
TGTGCCAGCAGCCAAGAGGGAACCGGGGGCAATCAGCCCCAGCATTTT	CASSQEGTGGNQPQHF	TRBV3-1	.	many	TRBJ1-5
TGTGCCAGTAGTCCCGGGACTAGCACTACGGAGACCCAGTACTTC	CASSPGTSTTETQYF	TRBV19	TRBD2	many	TRBJ2-5
TGTGCCAGCAGCTCGGGACAGGGGGCGGTCTACAATGAGCAGTTCTTC	CASSSGQGAVYNEQFF	TRBV7-9	TRBD1	many	TRBJ2-1
TGTGCCACCAGCAGAGCGGGAGACAGGGGGATGTATGAGCAGTTCTTC	CATSRAGDRGMYEQFF	TRBV15	TRBD1	many	TRBJ2-1
TGTGCCAGTAGACTGGACCTAAGCTCTGGAAACACCATATATTTT	CASRLDLSSGNTIYF	TRBV19	.	many	TRBJ1-3
TGTGCCAGCAGCTACTGGCGACGGGATGAGCAGTTCTTC	CASSYWRRDEQFF	TRBV7-8	.	medium-sized	TRBJ2-1
TGTGCCAGCTGGACAGGGGGCGGGTACGAGCAGTACTTC	CASWTGGGYEQYF	TRBV6-5	TRBD1	many	TRBJ2-7
TGCAGTGCTCCCCCCCGGACAGGGTTGACAGATACGCAGTATTTT	CSAPPRTGLTDTQYF	TRBV20-1	TRBD1	many	TRBJ2-3
TGTGCCATTACGACAGGGGGGTATGGCTACACCTTC	CAITTGGYGYTF	TRBV10-3	TRBD1	many	TRBJ1-2
TGTGCCAGCAGCCAAGTCGGACTAGCGGGCTCCTACAATGAGCAGTTCTTC	CASSQVGLAGSYNEQFF	TRBV11-2	TRBD2	medium-sized	TRBJ2-1
TGTGCCAGCAGCTTTCTGGGCTACGAGCAGTACTTC	CASSFLGYEQYF	TRBV7-2	.	many	TRBJ2-7
TGTGCCAGCAGCTTCGGACTACTGCAGCAAGAGACCCAGTACTTC	CASSFGLLQQETQYF	TRBV7-8	.	many	TRBJ2-5
TGTGCCAGCATCGGGACAGGGAGGCCAGATACGCAGTATTTT	CASIGTGRPDTQYF	TRBV28	TRBD1	many	TRBJ2-3
TGTGCCAGCAGCTTAATAGGGACTAGGATCTCAACCTACGAGCAGTACTTC	CASSLIGTRISTYEQYF	TRBV7-6	TRBD2	.	TRBJ2-7
TGTGCCAGCAGCTTGGAGGGGATTGAGGAAAAACTGTTTTTT	CASSLEGIEEKLFF	TRBV5-4	.	many	TRBJ1-4
TGTGCCAGTACTATAGCGTCGAGCTCCTACAATGAGCAGTTCTTC	CASTIASSSYNEQFF	TRBV27	.	many	TRBJ2-1
TGCAGTGCTAGAGTACTTTCCGAGACCCAGTACTTC	CSARVLSETQYF	TRBV20-1	.	many	TRBJ2-5
TGTGCCAGCAGACTACAGGGGGCAGACACCGGGGAGCTGTTTTTT	CASRLQGADTGELFF	TRBV2	TRBD1	few	TRBJ2-2
TGTGCCAGCAGTGCGGCACCGGGACAGGGCTACGAGCAGTACTTC	CASSAAPGQGYEQYF	TRBV5-4	TRBD1	many	TRBJ2-7
TGTGCCAGCAGCTGGACTAGCGGGGGGGAGAGGGAGACCCAGTACTTC	CASSWTSGGERETQYF	TRBV7-6	TRBD2	many	TRBJ2-5
TGTGCCAGCAGTTTATGGGGCAGGGGGAGGACTAATGAAAAACTGTTTTTT	CASSLWGRGRTNEKLFF	TRBV28	TRBD1	many	TRBJ1-4
TGTGCCAGCAGTGAAGCCCTAGGGAGAAGCACAGATACGCAGTATTTT	CASSEALGRSTDTQYF	TRBV6-1	.	many	TRBJ2-3
TGTGCCAGCAGCTTAACCGGGACTAGCGGGATAGTCAATGAGCAGTTCTTC	CASSLTGTSGIVNEQFF	TRBV7-6	TRBD2	many	TRBJ2-1
TGTGCCAGCAGCTTAGAAGGGTTCGGCGATGAGCAGTTCTTC	CASSLEGFGDEQFF	TRBV7-3	.	many	TRBJ2-1
TGTGCCAGCAGCCAATCCCCCAATCCTAGCGGTGAGCAGTTCTTC	CASSQSPNPSGEQFF	TRBV11-2	TRBD2	few	TRBJ2-1
TGCAGTGCCCTAATACAGGGTGCTGGAAACACCATATATTTT	CSALIQGAGNTIYF	TRBV20-1	.	many	TRBJ1-3
TGTGCCAGCAGTTGGCCACGGGTTAGCGGACTGTACAATGAGCAGTTCTTC	CASSWPRVSGLYNEQFF	TRBV6-6	.	.	TRBJ2-1
TGTGCCAGCAGTGTCTTCGACAGGGGGCGCCTATACGAGCAGTACTTC	CASSVFDRGRLYEQYF	TRBV2	TRBD1	.	TRBJ2-7
TGTGCCAGCAGCTCCGCTACCCCTGGGCAAGCCGGGGAGCAGTTCTTC	CASSSATPGQAGEQFF	TRBV7-3	.	.	TRBJ2-1
TGTGCCAGCAGCTTATCGCGGGGCGCCTACGAGCAGTACTTC	CASSLSRGAYEQYF	TRBV7-2	.	many	TRBJ2-7
TGTGCCTGGAGTGTAGGAGCGGGAACTGGGGCCAACGTCCTGACTTTC	CAWSVGAGTGANVLTF	TRBV30	TRBD2	many	TRBJ2-6
TGTGCCATCAGGGGACACGGCAATTCACCCCTCCACTTT	CAIRGHGNSPLHF	TRBV10-3	.	few	TRBJ1-6
TGTGCCAGCAGCTTGGGAGACAGGGGGAGCGGGGAGCTGTTTTTT	CASSLGDRGSGELFF	TRBV5-4	TRBD1	few	TRBJ2-2
TGTGCCAGCAGTGTGGGGACAGTCCTCGGCGAGCAGTACTTC	CASSVGTVLGEQYF	TRBV2	TRBD1	many	TRBJ2-7
TGTGCCACCAGTAAGTCCAGTAATAGCAATGAGCAGTTCTTC	CATSKSSNSNEQFF	TRBV24-1	.	.	TRBJ2-1
TGTGCCAGCAGTGCGTACAGGGGCGATGAGCAGTTCTTC	CASSAYRGDEQFF	TRBV6-1	TRBD1	many	TRBJ2-1
TGCGCCAGCAGCCCGTCCGGGATAACCTACGAGCAGTACTTC	CASSPSGITYEQYF	TRBV4-1	.	few	TRBJ2-7
TGTGCCAGCAGTTTACGGGGGGACAGGAGGAACGAGCAGTACTTC	CASSLRGDRRNEQYF	TRBV6-2/TRBV6-3	.	many	TRBJ2-7
TGCGCCAGCAGCCGCGTTGGGGGAGGCAACCAAGAGACCCAGTACTTC	CASSRVGGGNQETQYF	TRBV5-1	.	.	TRBJ2-5
TGTGCCAGCAGCGCGCCGGGAAACCAAGAGACCCAGTACTTC	CASSAPGNQETQYF	TRBV7-3	.	many	TRBJ2-5
TGTGCCAGCAGTTACAAAAATACCTCCGGACAGGGGCGAAGAGAGACCCAGTACTTC	CASSYKNTSGQGRRETQYF	TRBV6-5	TRBD1	many	TRBJ2-5
TGTGCCAGCAGTTACCCCGGGACTAGCGGGAGGAATGAGCAGTTCTTC	CASSYPGTSGRNEQFF	TRBV6-2/TRBV6-3	TRBD2	many	TRBJ2-1
TGTGCCAGCAGTCCGGGACTAGCGATCTCTGGGGCCAACGTCCTGACTTTC	CASSPGLAISGANVLTF	TRBV9	TRBD2	many	TRBJ2-6